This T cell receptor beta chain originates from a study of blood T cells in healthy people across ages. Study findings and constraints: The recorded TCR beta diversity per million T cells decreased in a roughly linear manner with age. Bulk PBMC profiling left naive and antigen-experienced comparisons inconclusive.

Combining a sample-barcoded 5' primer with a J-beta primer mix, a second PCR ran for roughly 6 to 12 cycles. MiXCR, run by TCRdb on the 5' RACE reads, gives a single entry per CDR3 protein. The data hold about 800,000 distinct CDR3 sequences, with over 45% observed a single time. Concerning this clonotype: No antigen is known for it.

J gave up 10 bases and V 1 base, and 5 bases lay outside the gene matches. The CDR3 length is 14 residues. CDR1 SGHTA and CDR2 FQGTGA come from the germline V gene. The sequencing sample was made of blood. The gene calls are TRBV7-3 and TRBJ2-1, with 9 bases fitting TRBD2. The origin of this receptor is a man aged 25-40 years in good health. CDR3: CASSLRASGDEQFF. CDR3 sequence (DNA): TGTGCCAGCAGCTTAAGAGCTAGCGGGGACGAGCAGTTCTTC.